The 27 T cell receptor beta chains below were found in one sample sequenced in a study of CD8 T cells in Susac syndrome. Reverse transcription of roughly 0.45 to 1 ug RNA used random hexamers. TCRdb fed the immunoSEQ multiplex PCR reads into MiXCR, producing one record per CDR3 protein. The top ten clones hold about 0.13% of a sample with about 200,000 distinct CDR3 sequences, more than 85% of them seen once. The source material was CD8+ T cells from PBMCs. Every receptor here comes from a human donor with multiple sclerosis.

The chain links TRBV12-3 or TRBV12-4 to TRBJ2-5; a weak D match, TRBD1 (6 bases). The CDR3 extends over 14 amino acids. Trimming cost V 5 bases and J 5 bases, with 15 bases left between them. CDR3 sequence reads: CASSRQGTEETQYF. The CDR3, as DNA: TGTGCCAGCAGTCGCCAGGGGACGGAGGAGACCCAGTACTTC.

The chain couples TRBV20-1 to TRBJ2-5, with 9 bases lining up with TRBD2. The V gene's germline CDR1 is DFQATT and CDR2 SNEGSKA (reference sequence). J lost 1 base, V lost 1 base, and 19 bases had no gene match. CDR3 length: 20 amino acids. CDR3 DNA: TGCAGTGCTAGAGCCTATTTTCCGGGACTAGCCGGATCGTCCCAAGAGACCCAGTACTTC. Its translation is CSARAYFPGLAGSSQETQYF.

The chain is built from TRBV7-8 and TRBJ2-5; 8 nucleotides match TRBD2. The CDR3 runs to 15 residues. Germline assignment: CDR1 SGHVS and CDR2 FQNEAQ. V shed 7 bases and J 5 bases; nucleotides not matched to a gene: 12. CDR3 nucleotide sequence: TGTGCCAGCATCCTCCGAGCGGGAGTCGGGGAGACCCAGTACTTC. This translates into CASILRAGVGETQYF.

The rearrangement uses TRBV4-3 and TRBJ1-1; D is uncertain. The CDR3 consists of 14 residues. V was clipped by 2 bases and J by 4 bases, with 11 bases between them. CDR1 and CDR2 (germline): LGHNA, YSLEER. This CDR3 reads CASSQLVVGTEAFF. CDR3 DNA sequence: TGCGCCAGCAGCCAATTAGTAGTAGGCACTGAAGCTTTCTTT.

The chain carries TRBV2 and TRBJ2-2, with no clear D. This CDR3 comprises 14 residues. CDR1 and CDR2 from the germline V gene are SNHLY and FYNNEI. The V gene lost 8 bases and the J gene lost 3 bases, with 13 bases spanning the gap. The CDR3 DNA is TGTGCCAGCGGGGTTGGTACCTACACCGGGGAGCTGTTTTTT. Protein: CASGVGTYTGELFF.

This clonotype was observed once. The rearrangement joins TRBV7-3 to TRBJ2-7, with TRBD1 identical over 7 bases. Looked up from germline, CDR1 is SGHTA and CDR2 is FQGTGA. Germline trimming cut 5 bases from V and 6 bases from J; bases unmatched to any gene: 7. CDR3 length: 13 amino acids. DNA for the CDR3: TGTGCCAGCAGCCCAATAGCAGGGGGCGAGCAGTACTTC. This gives the protein CASSPIAGGEQYF.

In its sample, this clonotype was seen once. The J gene is TRBJ2-7, the V gene TRBV9; TRBD2 might be the D (6 bases). In germline, CDR1 is SGDLS, CDR2 YYNGEE. V gave up 0 bases and J gave up 0 bases, with 10 bases separating them. The CDR3 extends over 15 amino acids. This CDR3 reads CASSVEAGSSYEQYF. In DNA, the CDR3 is TGTGCCAGCAGCGTAGAGGCGGGAAGCTCCTACGAGCAGTACTTC.

This chain joins TRBV6-2 or TRBV6-3 and TRBJ2-7, with a possible D match to TRBD1 (5 bases). The V end was cut by 6 bases, the J end by 6 bases, with 21 bases between. Germline V gives CDR1 MNHEY, CDR2 SVGEGT. The CDR3 is 15 residues long. The CDR3 reads CASSESQDVQGEQYF. The CDR3 nucleotides read TGTGCCAGCAGCGAATCACAGGACGTTCAGGGCGAGCAGTACTTC.

The chain joins TRBV9 to TRBJ1-1; D is possibly TRBD1 (5 bases). Germline lookup yields CDR1 SGDLS and CDR2 YYNGEE. V shed 3 bases and J shed 4 bases, with 7 bases lying between them. This CDR3 spans 12 amino acids. CDR3 bases: TGTGCCAGCAGCGGCGGGGCCACTGAAGCTTTCTTT. Its translation: CASSGGATEAFF.

The chain links TRBV27 to TRBJ2-5, with 9 bases that match TRBD1. The CDR3 consists of 15 residues. V was pared by 2 bases and J by 5 bases, with 6 bases of the junction left unmatched. CDR1 and CDR2 from the germline V gene are MNHEY and SMNVEV (reference sequence). In nucleotides, the CDR3 is TGTGCCAGCAGTTTAAACGGACAGGGGAGGGAGACCCAGTACTTC. Translation: CASSLNGQGRETQYF.

The rearrangement uses TRBV12-3 or TRBV12-4 and TRBJ2-1; 9 nucleotides line up with TRBD2. There are 14 residues in the CDR3. V gave up 4 bases and J gave up 6 bases; unmatched junction bases: 4. The CDR3 sequence: CASSWAGGLNEQFF. In DNA, the CDR3 is TGTGCCAGCAGTTGGGCGGGAGGGCTCAATGAGCAGTTCTTC.

The V and J genes are TRBV7-6 and TRBJ2-3; D uncertain. CDR3 length: 17 amino acids. The germline V gene has CDR1 SGHVS and CDR2 FNYEAQ. V was shortened by 0 bases and J by 0 bases, with 13 bases between the two germline ends. CDR3 nucleotides: TGTGCCAGCAGCTTAGCGGAAAGGACCAAAAGCACAGATACGCAGTATTTT. Translated: CASSLAERTKSTDTQYF.

The chain couples TRBV15 to TRBJ1-2, with D possibly TRBD1 on 6 matching bases. Germline values: CDR1 LNHNV, CDR2 YYDKDF (reference sequence). The CDR3 covers 14 residues. Between the trimmed V and J ends, which lost 7 bases and 6 bases, there was a span of 18 bases. The CDR3 sequence: CATIGGGPGDGYTF. The CDR3 coding sequence is TGTGCCACCATCGGAGGGGGTCCGGGGGATGGCTACACCTTC.

There are a few counts of this clonotype. J is TRBJ2-5 and V is TRBV7-9; D ambiguous. Germline CDR1 SEHNR, CDR2 FQNEAQ (reference sequence). V was shortened by 5 bases and J by 3 bases, with 13 bases between the two germline ends. This CDR3 has 14 amino acids. CDR3: CASSRTPQKETQYF. In nucleotides, the CDR3 is TGTGCCAGCAGCCGCACTCCCCAGAAAGAGACCCAGTACTTC.

J is TRBJ1-1 and V is TRBV9; D not resolved. This CDR3 is built from 13 residues. Germline CDR1 SGDLS, CDR2 YYNGEE. V lost 0 bases to trimming and J lost 7 bases, with 10 bases between them. CDR3 coding DNA: TGTGCCAGCAGCGTAGCTTCGGCCAATGAAGCTTTCTTT. Translating gives CASSVASANEAFF. The full variable domain, its missing parts supplied by reference TRBV9 and TRBJ1-1, is DSGVTQTPKHLITATGQRVTLRCSPRSGDLSVYWYQQSLDQGLQFLIQYYNGEERAKGNILERFSAQQFPDLHSELNLSSLELGDSALYFCASSVASANEAFFGQGTRLTVV.

The chain has TRBV6-2 or TRBV6-3 and TRBJ2-7; 7 positions match TRBD2. Germline CDR1 is MNHEY and CDR2 is SVGEGT. This CDR3 is built from 13 residues. The ends lost 6 bases at V and 3 bases at J; junction bases unmatched: 5. This CDR3 reads CASRSSGDYEQYF. In nucleotides, the CDR3 is TGTGCCAGCAGGTCTAGCGGCGACTACGAGCAGTACTTC.

The chain combines TRBV19 with TRBJ2-2, with D perhaps matching TRBD1 or TRBD2 (6 bases each). In germline, CDR1 is LNHDA, CDR2 SQIVND (reference sequence). The V end lost 2 bases, the J end lost 4 bases, and 11 bases lay between the germline ends. CDR3 size: 15 residues. The CDR3 DNA reads TGTGCCAGTAGTATATCGTGGGGGGCCACCGGGGAGCTGTTTTTT. Translated, it gives CASSISWGATGELFF.

In its sample, this clonotype was seen once. This sequence joins TRBV9 and TRBJ2-3, with D tentatively TRBD2 (5 bases). With 4 bases removed from V and 5 bases from J, the gap between germline ends came to 11 bases. From germline, CDR1 is SGDLS and CDR2 YYNGEE. This CDR3 has 13 residues. The CDR3 nucleotides read TGTGCCAGCAGCAGCCCGGGGAAAGATACGCAGTATTTT. Its protein is CASSSPGKDTQYF.

This chain joins TRBV5-1 and TRBJ2-2, with D tentatively TRBD1 (6 bases). CDR1 is SGHRS and CDR2 is YFSETQ in the germline V gene. This CDR3 is built from 15 residues. The germline V and J ends were trimmed by 6 bases and 2 bases, with 14 bases remaining between them. The CDR3 here is CASTLSDRNTGELFF. CDR3 in DNA: TGCGCCAGCACCCTTTCGGACAGAAACACCGGGGAGCTGTTTTTT.

This chain connects TRBV30 to TRBJ2-2; D remains unclear. CDR1 GTSNPN and CDR2 SVGIG come from the germline V gene (reference sequence). CDR3 length: 12 amino acids. The V gene lost 6 bases and the J gene lost 5 bases, with 10 bases spanning the gap. The CDR3 protein is CACLPETGELFF. The CDR3 DNA reads TGTGCCTGCTTACCAGAGACCGGGGAGCTGTTTTTT.

In nucleotides, the CDR3 is TGTGCCAGCACGTCGAGAGGGCAGGGGCAAGAGACCCAGTACTTC. Its translation: CASTSRGQGQETQYF. V and J are TRBV7-9 and TRBJ2-5; TRBD1 might be the D (6 bases). V lost 7 bases and J 2 bases, leaving 17 bases between the germline ends. The CDR3 is 15 residues long. Germline CDR1 SEHNR, CDR2 FQNEAQ (reference sequence).

V is TRBV7-9 and J is TRBJ2-1; 7 bases are a match to TRBD1. This CDR3 is 13 amino acids long. From germline, CDR1 is SEHNR and CDR2 FQNEAQ (reference sequence). Trimming removed 3 bases from V and 14 bases from J; junction bases left unmatched: 10. The CDR3 loop is CASSLDVTGWEFF. Here the CDR3 DNA reads TGTGCCAGCAGCTTGGACGTGACAGGGTGGGAGTTCTTC. Looking up the rest from reference TRBV7-9 and TRBJ2-1 gives the full variable domain: DTGVSQNPRHKITKRGQNVTFRCDPISEHNRLYWYRQTLGQGPEFLTYFQNEAQLEKSRLLSDRFSAERPKGSFSTLEIQRTEQGDSAMYLCASSLDVTGWEFFGPGTRLTVL.

The V call is TRBV4-1, the J call TRBJ2-7, with a weak D call TRBD1 (5 bases). Trimming pared 1 base from V and 5 bases from J, leaving 18 bases between. The length of the CDR3 is 16 residues. Germline lookup yields CDR1 MGHRA and CDR2 YSYEKL. CDR3 nucleotide sequence: TGCGCCAGCAGCCAAGTAGGAGTCAGGGTCGGTGACGAGCAGTACTTC. It translates to CASSQVGVRVGDEQYF.

The V gene is TRBV27, the J gene TRBJ2-1; TRBD1 or TRBD2 may be the D gene (5 bases each). The CDR3 sequence is 13 residues long. Germline V gives CDR1 MNHEY, CDR2 SMNVEV (reference sequence). The V gene lost 4 bases and the J gene lost 6 bases, with 10 bases spanning the gap. CDR3 in amino acids: CASSWGNLNEQFF. In nucleotides, the CDR3 is TGTGCCAGCAGTTGGGGGAATCTCAATGAGCAGTTCTTC.

J is TRBJ2-1 and V is TRBV29-1; D remains unclear. CDR3 size: 11 residues. The ends were cut back, 3 bases at V and 8 bases at J, with 8 bases in the middle. Per the germline V gene, CDR1 is SQVTM and CDR2 is ANQGSEA. The CDR3: CSVDWGYEQFF. Written as DNA, the CDR3 is TGCAGCGTTGACTGGGGTTATGAGCAGTTCTTC.

The genes are TRBV6-2 or TRBV6-3 and TRBJ2-3; unclear D gene. Trimming took 3 bases from V and 6 from J, leaving 7 bases between them. The CDR3 runs to 12 residues. CDR1 is MNHEY, CDR2 SVGEGT, per germline. The CDR3 protein is CASSYMGDTQYF. CDR3 in DNA: TGTGCCAGCAGTTATATGGGGGATACGCAGTATTTT.

This clonotype was seen just once. The chain combines TRBV4-3 with TRBJ2-2; a possible D gene is TRBD2 (6 bases). Trimming removed 0 bases at V and 5 bases at J, with 13 bases between. The CDR3 is 16 residues long. In germline, CDR1 is LGHNA, CDR2 YSLEER. CDR3 DNA: TGCGCCAGCAGCCAAGATCCGGGACTCGGTACCGGGGAGCTGTTTTTT. As protein: CASSQDPGLGTGELFF.